This T cell receptor beta chain was sequenced during a study of neurological immune-mediated disorders. Overall study results and limits: HTLV-1-associated myelopathy had the most TCR clonal expansion, whereas multiple sclerosis had the least (lower than in healthy controls). Private repertoires in all groups were suggested by the finding that expanded clones across subjects shared no CDR3 amino acid sequences.

This clonotype was seen ten or more times. Its antigen remains unidentified. cDNA synthesis was performed by 5'RACE with 10-nucleotide random UMIs. TCRdb processed the 5' RACE reads anew with MiXCR; each CDR3 protein has one entry. The table has around 48,000 distinct CDR3 sequences, about a tenth seen once. Trimming took off 2 bases at V and 5 bases at J, with 9 bases between the two ends. The CDR3 covers 13 residues. Germline V lookup: CDR1 MNHEY, CDR2 SVGAGI. The clonotype originates from a woman aged 40 to 49 with HTLV-1-associated myelopathy (HAM/TSP). What was sequenced was PBMCs. The genes are TRBV6-5 and TRBJ1-1, with no clear D. The CDR3 DNA reads TGTGCCAGCAGTTACGGAGCAGAGACTGAAGCTTTCTTT. As protein: CASSYGAETEAFF.